This T cell receptor beta chain was recorded in a study of T-cell reconstitution after alpha-beta-depleted transplantation in children. Overall study findings and caveats: Surviving recipient T cells and thymic progenitors accounted for the high day-60 TCRbeta diversity observed in some patients. Several hundred expanded graft clones reportedly gave rise to the alpha-beta T cells present about two months after transplant.

The library targeted TCRbeta and was prepared with unique molecular identifiers. TCRdb processed the PCR reads anew with MiXCR; each CDR3 protein has one entry. The sample contains around 440,000 distinct CDR3 sequences, roughly a tenth of which appear only once. Worth noting for this clonotype: The antigen is undetermined.

CDR1 and CDR2 from the germline V gene are MNHGY and SAAAGT. The V gene lost 5 bases and the J gene lost 5 bases, with 25 bases spanning the gap. The CDR3 totals 18 residues. Sequenced here: PBMCs, sampled before TCRalphabeta/CD19-depleted stem cell transplant. This sequence joins TRBV6-8 and TRBJ1-5; weak D call: TRBD1 (6 bases). The receptor was derived from a child under 10 years old with inherited bone marrow failure, due to receive a stem cell transplant. Here the CDR3 reads CASSKRPGHRSGDQPQHF. CDR3 sequence (DNA): TGTGCCAGCAGTAAACGCCCGGGACACCGTTCGGGGGATCAGCCCCAGCATTTT.